Below, 28 T cell receptor beta chains from the same sample are listed, as sequenced in a study of CD8 T cells in ankylosing spondylitis. Study observations and caveats: Among TCR beta sequences, a motif of 7 to 9 highly homologous variants appeared characteristic of ankylosing spondylitis blood.

TCRdb analysed the 5' RACE reads with MiXCR anew, one entry per CDR3 protein. This repertoire shows about 840,000 distinct CDR3 sequences, about an eighth found once; its top ten account for approximately 0.5%. Their antigens are not known. The sample taken for sequencing was blood, either unsorted or a sorted T cell fraction (not recorded which). These receptor sequences come from a male donor with ankylosing spondylitis.

This clonotype was detected only a few times. The chain employs TRBV20-1 and TRBJ2-7; D is tentatively TRBD1 or TRBD2 (5 bases each). The germline gives CDR1 DFQATT, CDR2 SNEGSKA (reference sequence). V dropped 1 base and J dropped 5 bases, with 18 bases sitting between them. The CDR3 extends over 15 amino acids. CDR3 sequence reads: CSARGTGDRRDEQYF. The CDR3 DNA reads TGCAGTGCTAGAGGAACCGGGGACCGTCGCGACGAGCAGTACTTC.

This clonotype was observed a few times. The rearrangement joins TRBV10-3 to TRBJ2-7, with 9 bases fitting TRBD1. The length of the CDR3 is 14 residues. Germline CDR1 and CDR2: ENHRY and SYGVKD. Trimming took 6 bases from V and 3 from J; bases not matched to a gene: 6. CDR3 sequence reads: CAISPGQGYYEQYF. CDR3 DNA: TGTGCCATCAGCCCGGGACAGGGATACTACGAGCAGTACTTC.

This clonotype was observed many times. The chain links TRBV5-1 to TRBJ1-5, with no clear D. This CDR3 comprises 13 residues. The V and J ends lost 3 bases and 7 bases respectively, with 11 bases between them. Looked up from germline, CDR1 is SGHRS and CDR2 is YFSETQ. The CDR3 protein is CASSWSVGQPQHF. The DNA for the CDR3 is TGCGCCAGCAGCTGGTCGGTGGGGCAGCCCCAGCATTTT.

This chain joins TRBV20-1 and TRBJ1-4; the D gene is possibly TRBD1 (5 bases). Trimming took 6 bases from V and 0 from J, leaving 11 bases between them. The CDR3 totals 14 residues. The germline gives CDR1 DFQATT, CDR2 SNEGSKA (reference sequence). This CDR3 is CSAGTRATNEKLFF. As DNA, the CDR3 is TGCAGTGCGGGGACGAGAGCAACTAATGAAAAACTGTTTTTT.

Only a few counts were recorded for this clonotype. The chain joins TRBV20-1 to TRBJ1-4, with 7 positions matching TRBD1. The V gene end was trimmed by 6 bases and the J gene end by 0 bases; junction bases not matched to a gene: 7. The CDR3 loop spans 15 amino acids. Germline V gene lookup returns CDR1 DFQATT and CDR2 SNEGSKA (reference sequence). CDR3 sequence reads: CSATGQNPTNEKLFF. In DNA, the CDR3 is TGCAGTGCAACGGGACAGAATCCAACTAATGAAAAACTGTTTTTT.

This clonotype was counted ten times or more. The rearrangement uses TRBV6-5 and TRBJ2-2; D is uncertain. Germline V gene lookup returns CDR1 MNHEY and CDR2 SVGAGI. The germline V and J ends were trimmed by 2 bases and 0 bases, with 4 bases remaining between them. This CDR3 has 14 residues. The CDR3 loop is CASSYDPNTGELFF. CDR3 nucleotide sequence: TGTGCCAGCAGTTACGATCCGAACACCGGGGAGCTGTTTTTT.

The chain combines TRBV5-1 with TRBJ2-1; 9 bases line up with TRBD2. This CDR3 has 16 amino acids. Per the germline V gene, CDR1 is SGHRS and CDR2 is YFSETQ. Trimming cost V 4 bases and J 7 bases; bases outside gene matches: 12. CDR3 in DNA: TGCGCCAGCAGCCCTACGCTAGCGGGAATGGGGAATGAGCAGTTCTTC. It translates to CASSPTLAGMGNEQFF.

The gene calls are TRBV5-6 and TRBJ2-1, with a weak D call TRBD2 (5 bases). The CDR3 is 14 amino acids. Trimming shortened V by 4 bases and J by 8 bases, and 16 bases separated the two germline ends. Germline V gene data show CDR1 as SGHDT and CDR2 as YYEEEE. This CDR3 is CASSPRTRPDEQFF. Written as DNA, the CDR3 is TGTGCCAGCAGCCCCCGGACTCGCCCGGATGAGCAGTTCTTC. Using reference TRBV5-6 and TRBJ2-1 for the parts outside the CDR3, the full variable domain is DAGVTQSPTHLIKTRGQQVTLRCSPKSGHDTVSWYQQALGQGPQFIFQYYEEEERQRGNFPDRFSGHQFPNYSSELNVNALLLGDSALYLCASSPRTRPDEQFFGPGTRLTVL.

Ten or more counts support this clonotype. V usage is TRBV28 and J usage is TRBJ2-7; D not resolved. The germline V gene encodes CDR1 MDHEN and CDR2 SYDVKM. This CDR3 spans 11 amino acids. The V and J ends lost 8 bases and 3 bases respectively, with 8 bases between them. The CDR3 bases are TGTGCCAGCTGCAGAGACTACGAGCAGTACTTC. It translates to CASCRDYEQYF.

Many counts were recorded for this clonotype. The rearrangement uses TRBV6-1 and TRBJ1-5; D remains unclear. Between the trimmed V and J ends, which lost 4 bases and 3 bases, there was a span of 16 bases. CDR3 length: 16 amino acids. CDR1 MNHNS and CDR2 SASEGT come from the germline V gene. The CDR3 region is CASSGFSGSLNQPQHF. DNA of the CDR3: TGTGCCAGCAGTGGTTTTTCCGGTTCCCTCAATCAGCCCCAGCATTTT.

This clonotype occurred a few times. The V and J genes are TRBV5-1 and TRBJ2-1, with 7 nucleotides matching TRBD1. The CDR3 extends over 16 amino acids. V was pared by 5 bases and J by 1 base, with 9 bases of the junction left unmatched. The germline V gene has CDR1 SGHRS and CDR2 YFSETQ. CDR3 region: CASRSPRTGSYNEQFF. CDR3 DNA: TGCGCCAGCAGGTCGCCCCGGACAGGATCCTACAATGAGCAGTTCTTC.

This clonotype came up many times. The V call is TRBV29-1, the J call TRBJ2-3; D perhaps matches TRBD2 (6 bases). This CDR3 has 15 residues. Germline CDR1 is SQVTM and CDR2 is ANQGSEA. V was pared by 3 bases and J by 2 bases, with 15 bases between. CDR3 sequence reads: CSVEGIAEDTDTQYF. DNA for the CDR3: TGCAGCGTTGAGGGGATAGCGGAAGACACAGATACGCAGTATTTT.

This clonotype has only a few counts. V usage is TRBV12-3 or TRBV12-4 and J usage is TRBJ2-3; TRBD1 matches at 9 bases. The CDR3 is 16 amino acids. Losses at the gene ends were 5 bases for V and 4 bases for J; bases not matched to a gene: 10. CDR3 protein: CASSPGTGKAPDTQYF. In DNA form, the CDR3 reads TGTGCCAGCAGTCCCGGGACAGGGAAGGCCCCAGATACGCAGTATTTT.

This clonotype was seen a few times. The J gene is TRBJ2-2, the V gene TRBV7-2, with D possibly being TRBD1 (6 bases). The CDR3 consists of 17 residues. Trimming left V 1 base short and J 0 bases short, with 12 bases between. The germline V gene encodes CDR1 SGHTA and CDR2 FQGNSA. The CDR3 is CASSLVSQGTNTGELFF. CDR3 nucleotide sequence: TGTGCCAGCAGCTTAGTGAGTCAGGGGACGAACACCGGGGAGCTGTTTTTT.

The rearrangement links TRBV15 to TRBJ2-1; 8 nucleotides match TRBD2. The CDR3 is made up of 17 amino acids. V dropped 3 bases and J dropped 4; count of bases not matched to a gene: 11. Germline V lookup: CDR1 LNHNV, CDR2 YYDKDF (reference sequence). As DNA, the CDR3 is TGTGCCACCAGCAGGGATCGACCACGACTAGCGTACAATGAGCAGTTCTTC. Its translation is CATSRDRPRLAYNEQFF.

This clonotype appeared a few times. In DNA form, the CDR3 reads TGTGCCAGCAGCTTAGTGAACCTGAGAGGCTACACCTTC. Translated, it gives CASSLVNLRGYTF. The chain has TRBV7-2 and TRBJ1-2; D not resolved. Germline CDR1 is SGHTA and CDR2 is FQGNSA. Trimming took 1 base from V and 8 from J, leaving 11 bases between them. CDR3 length: 13 residues.

This clonotype was seen at least ten times. This chain joins TRBV9 and TRBJ1-6; D not certain. V dropped 0 bases and J dropped 14 bases, with 9 bases sitting between them. The CDR3 spans 12 residues. Per the germline V gene, CDR1 is SGDLS and CDR2 is YYNGEE. The chain's CDR3 is CASSVGGGSLHF. The DNA of the CDR3 is TGTGCCAGCAGCGTAGGAGGTGGTTCCCTCCACTTT. The complete variable domain, with remaining parts taken from reference TRBV9 and TRBJ1-6, reads DSGVTQTPKHLITATGQRVTLRCSPRSGDLSVYWYQQSLDQGLQFLIQYYNGEERAKGNILERFSAQQFPDLHSELNLSSLELGDSALYFCASSVGGGSLHFGNGTRLTVT.

This clonotype was found a few times. The J gene is TRBJ2-3, the V gene TRBV2, with 8 bases identical to TRBD1. J was trimmed by 5 bases and V by 4 bases; bases with no gene match: 5. Germline values: CDR1 SNHLY, CDR2 FYNNEI. CDR3 length equals 14 residues. This chain's CDR3 is CASSAQGVGDTQYF. The CDR3 region has the DNA TGTGCCAGCAGTGCACAGGGGGTCGGAGATACGCAGTATTTT. The full variable domain, completed using reference TRBV2 and TRBJ2-3, is EPEVTQTPSHQVTQMGQEVILRCVPISNHLYFYWYRQILGQKVEFLVSFYNNEISEKSEIFDDQFSVERPDGSNFTLKIRSTKLEDSAMYFCASSAQGVGDTQYFGPGTRLTVL.

This chain joins TRBV29-1 and TRBJ1-5, with TRBD1 identical over 7 bases. Unmatched junction bases numbered 4, after V lost 5 bases and J lost 3 bases. CDR1 and CDR2 (germline): SQVTM, ANQGSEA. This CDR3 has 13 residues. CDR3 residues: CSVRRGPNQPQHF. The CDR3 nucleotides read TGCAGCGTTAGAAGGGGGCCCAATCAGCCCCAGCATTTT.

CDR3 nucleotide sequence: TGTGCCAGCAGTTCCACGGACAGGGCGGGTGAGCAGTTCTTC. Protein: CASSSTDRAGEQFF. The rearrangement joins TRBV6-5 to TRBJ2-1; 8 bases map to TRBD1. Germline trimming cut 4 bases from V and 9 bases from J; bases unmatched to any gene: 8. This CDR3 comprises 14 residues. Germline V lookup: CDR1 MNHEY, CDR2 SVGAGI.

This chain's CDR3 is CSARGDSALNQPQHF. CDR3 DNA sequence: TGCAGTGCTAGGGGTGATAGCGCTCTCAATCAGCCCCAGCATTTT. The J gene is TRBJ1-5, the V gene TRBV20-1, with D unresolved. V shed 3 bases and J shed 3 bases, with 15 bases lying between them. Germline loops: CDR1 DFQATT, CDR2 SNEGSKA (reference sequence). This CDR3 comprises 15 residues.

The table lists this clonotype with a few counts. V gene TRBV28 combines with J gene TRBJ1-6; D is unresolved. The CDR3 spans 12 residues. V was trimmed by 4 bases and J by 13 bases, leaving 11 bases between them. Germline loops: CDR1 MDHEN, CDR2 SYDVKM. CDR3 nucleotides: TGTGCCAGCAGTTCCCCCCCTGTTCCCCTCCACTTT. Amino acids: CASSSPPVPLHF.

Ten or more counts support this clonotype. The chain has TRBV6-1 and TRBJ1-2; tentative D call: TRBD1 (5 bases). Germline V CDR1 and CDR2: MNHNS, SASEGT. Trimming removed 7 bases from V and 3 bases from J, with 15 bases in between. The CDR3 contains 14 residues. The DNA of the CDR3 is TGTGCCAGCACTCCAGGGTATTTAGACTATGGCTACACCTTC. Its translation: CASTPGYLDYGYTF.

This chain's CDR3 is CATRRRQENTEAFF. The DNA for the CDR3 is TGTGCCACTCGCCGACGACAGGAGAACACTGAAGCTTTCTTT. The chain employs TRBV10-3 and TRBJ1-1, with D possibly TRBD1 on 6 matching bases. V was pared by 10 bases and J by 1 base, with 16 bases between. The V gene's germline CDR1 is ENHRY and CDR2 SYGVKD. This CDR3 comprises 14 residues.

The chain carries TRBV12-3 or TRBV12-4 and TRBJ1-6, with a tentative D call TRBD1 (5 bases). Between the trimmed V and J ends, which lost 7 bases and 9 bases, there was a span of 19 bases. The CDR3 consists of 15 residues. CDR3 protein: CASTRDRGLVSPLHF. CDR3 DNA sequence: TGTGCCAGCACTCGGGACCGGGGCCTGGTTTCACCCCTCCACTTT.

Only a few counts were recorded for this clonotype. The genes are TRBV5-1 and TRBJ2-7, with a possible D match to TRBD1 (6 bases). Looked up from germline, CDR1 is SGHRS and CDR2 is YFSETQ. V lost 1 base, J lost 0 bases, and 17 bases lay in between. The CDR3 runs to 17 residues. The CDR3 reads CASSLRSTGRVSYEQYF. CDR3 DNA sequence: TGCGCCAGCAGCTTGCGGTCGACAGGTCGAGTCTCCTACGAGCAGTACTTC.

This clonotype occurred many times. CDR3 DNA sequence: TGCGCCAGCAGCATACAGGGGGCCGAAGATACGCAGTATTTT. Its translation is CASSIQGAEDTQYF. The rearrangement joins TRBV5-1 to TRBJ2-3; TRBD1 matches 9 bases. The CDR3 is 14 amino acids. Germline V gene sequence: CDR1 SGHRS, CDR2 YFSETQ. J was trimmed by 5 bases and V by 4 bases; bases with no gene match: 5.

The genes are TRBV27 and TRBJ2-2, with D maybe TRBD2 (6 bases). CDR3 length: 15 amino acids. Germline loops: CDR1 MNHEY, CDR2 SMNVEV (reference sequence). Trimming took 0 bases from V and 6 from J, leaving 11 bases between them. CDR3: CASSLSGRWAGELFF. For the CDR3, the DNA is TGTGCCAGCAGTTTATCAGGGAGGTGGGCCGGGGAGCTGTTTTTT.